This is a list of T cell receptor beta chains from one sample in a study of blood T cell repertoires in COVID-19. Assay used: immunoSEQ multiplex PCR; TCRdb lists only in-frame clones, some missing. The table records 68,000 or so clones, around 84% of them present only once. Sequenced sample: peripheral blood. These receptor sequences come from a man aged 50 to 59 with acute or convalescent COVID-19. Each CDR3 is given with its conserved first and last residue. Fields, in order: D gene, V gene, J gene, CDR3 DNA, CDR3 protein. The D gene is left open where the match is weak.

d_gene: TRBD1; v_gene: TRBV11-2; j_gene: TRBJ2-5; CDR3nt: TGTGCCAGCAGCCCCCGGGACAGCCAGACCCAGTACTTC; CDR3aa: CASSPRDSQTQYF
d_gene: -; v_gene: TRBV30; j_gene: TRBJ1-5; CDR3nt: TGTGCCTGGAACGGAGGGGGGGGCAATCAGCCCCAGCATTTT; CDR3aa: CAWNGGGGNQPQHF
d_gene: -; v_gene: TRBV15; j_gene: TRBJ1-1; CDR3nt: TGTGCCACCAGCAGAGACAGGGGCGTGAACACTGAAGCTTTCTTT; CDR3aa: CATSRDRGVNTEAFF
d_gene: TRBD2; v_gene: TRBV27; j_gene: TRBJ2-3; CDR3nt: TGTGCCAGCAGTTTTTTCCGGGACATGGGACTAGCGGGAGGGCCCCCAGATACGCAGTATTTT; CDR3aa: CASSFFRDMGLAGGPPDTQYF
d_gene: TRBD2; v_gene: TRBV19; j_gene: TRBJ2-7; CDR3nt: TGTGCCAGTAGGTTAGAAGGGACTAGCTTAAACGAGCAGTACTTC; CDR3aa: CASRLEGTSLNEQYF
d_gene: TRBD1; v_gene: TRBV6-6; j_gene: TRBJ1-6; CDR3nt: TGTGCCAGCAGCGGACAGGACACAGGGCCCCTCCACTTT; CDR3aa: CASSGQDTGPLHF
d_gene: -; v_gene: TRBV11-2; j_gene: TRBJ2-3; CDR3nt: TGTGCCAGCAGCTTAGACCGTAGCACAGATACGCAGTATTTT; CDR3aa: CASSLDRSTDTQYF
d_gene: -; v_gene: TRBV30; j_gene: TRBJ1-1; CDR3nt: TGTGCCTGGAGTGTAAGGGGCCGGACTGAAGCTTTCTTT; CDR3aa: CAWSVRGRTEAFF
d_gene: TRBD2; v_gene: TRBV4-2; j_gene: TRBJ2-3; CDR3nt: TGTGCCAGCAGCCGAGAGGGGACTAGCGGGGGGGCTAATACGCAGTATTTT; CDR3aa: CASSREGTSGGANTQYF
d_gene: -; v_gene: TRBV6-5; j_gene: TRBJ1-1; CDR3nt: TGTGCCAGCGCGTCGGCCAGGATAAACACTGAAGCTTTCTTT; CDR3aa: CASASARINTEAFF
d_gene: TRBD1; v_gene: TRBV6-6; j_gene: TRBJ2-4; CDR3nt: TGTGCCAGCAGTTTCGACAGGGTAGCCAAAAACATTCAGTACTTC; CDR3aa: CASSFDRVAKNIQYF
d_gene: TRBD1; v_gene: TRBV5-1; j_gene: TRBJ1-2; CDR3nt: TGCGCCAGCAGCTTGGGCTGGGACAGGGTGAATGGCTACACCTTC; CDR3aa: CASSLGWDRVNGYTF
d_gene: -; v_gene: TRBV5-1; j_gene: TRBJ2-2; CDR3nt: TGCGCCAGCAGCATCGGAGGGCCAGGGAACACCGGGGAGCTGTTTTTT; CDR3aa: CASSIGGPGNTGELFF
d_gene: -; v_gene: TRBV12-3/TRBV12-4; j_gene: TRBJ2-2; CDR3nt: TGTGCCAGCAGTTTTCGGAGAACCGGGGAGCTGTTTTTT; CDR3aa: CASSFRRTGELFF
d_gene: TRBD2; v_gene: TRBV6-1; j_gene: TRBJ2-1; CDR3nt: TGTGCCAGCAGTGATGTAGGGACTAGAAGAAATGAGCAGTTCTTC; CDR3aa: CASSDVGTRRNEQFF
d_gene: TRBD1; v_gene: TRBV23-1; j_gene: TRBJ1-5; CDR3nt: TGCGCCAGCAGTCTTATACCGCGTTCAGGGGGCTATCAGCCCCAGCATTTT; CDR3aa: CASSLIPRSGGYQPQHF
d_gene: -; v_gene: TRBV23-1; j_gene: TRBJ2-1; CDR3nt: TGCGCCAGCAGTCAACTGCCCCTAGCGCAGCAGTTCTTC; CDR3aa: CASSQLPLAQQFF
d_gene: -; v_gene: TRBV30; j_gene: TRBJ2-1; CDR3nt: TGTGCCTGGAGTCTATACTCCTACAATGAGCAGTTCTTC; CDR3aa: CAWSLYSYNEQFF
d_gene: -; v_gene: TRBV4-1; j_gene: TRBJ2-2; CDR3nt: TGCGCCAGCAGCCAACAGGGAAACACCGGGGAGCTGTTTTTT; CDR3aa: CASSQQGNTGELFF
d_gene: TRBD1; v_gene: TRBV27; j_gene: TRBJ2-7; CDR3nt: TGTGCCAGCAGTTTATCGGCAGGGGGCTATGGCGAGCAGTACTTC; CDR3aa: CASSLSAGGYGEQYF
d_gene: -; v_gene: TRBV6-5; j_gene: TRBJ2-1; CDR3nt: TGTGCCAGCAGCCGGACTGCATTTTTACACAATGAGCAGTTCTTC; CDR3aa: CASSRTAFLHNEQFF
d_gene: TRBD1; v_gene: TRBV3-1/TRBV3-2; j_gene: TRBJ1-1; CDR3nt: TGTGCCAGCAGCTGGACAGGGATCACTGAAGCTTTCTTT; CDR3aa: CASSWTGITEAFF
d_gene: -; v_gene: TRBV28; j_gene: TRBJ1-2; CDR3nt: TGTGCCAGCCATGGGTTGGGAGGCTATGGCTACACCTTC; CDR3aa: CASHGLGGYGYTF
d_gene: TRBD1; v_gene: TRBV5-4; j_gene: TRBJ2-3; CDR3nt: TGTGCCATTCAACAGGGGCTCGATACGCAGTATTTT; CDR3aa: CAIQQGLDTQYF
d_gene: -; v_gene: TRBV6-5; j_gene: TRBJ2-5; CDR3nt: TGTGCCAGCGTTGGGGGGACAGCCCAAGATCAGACCCAGTACTTC; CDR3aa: CASVGGTAQDQTQYF
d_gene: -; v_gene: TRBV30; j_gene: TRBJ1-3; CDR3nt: TGTGCCTGTGGATCAAACTCTGGAAACACCATATATTTT; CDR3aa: CACGSNSGNTIYF
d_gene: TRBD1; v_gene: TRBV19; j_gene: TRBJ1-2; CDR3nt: TGTGCCAGTAGCCCACAGGGGGGCTATGGCTACACCTTC; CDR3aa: CASSPQGGYGYTF
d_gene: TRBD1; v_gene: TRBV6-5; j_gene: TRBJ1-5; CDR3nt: TGTGCCAGCAGAACAGGGGTACAGCCCCAGCATTTT; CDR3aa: CASRTGVQPQHF
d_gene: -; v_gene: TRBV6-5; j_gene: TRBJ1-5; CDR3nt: TGTGCCAGCAGGGGGACTGGCAATCAGCCCCAGCATTTT; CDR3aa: CASRGTGNQPQHF
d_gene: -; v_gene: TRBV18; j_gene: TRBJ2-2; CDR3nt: TGTGCCAGCTCACAACTCTCCGGGGTTAACACCGGGGAGCTGTTTTTT; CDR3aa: CASSQLSGVNTGELFF